These T cell receptor beta chains were read from a single sample in a study of low-dose radiotherapy and immunotherapy resistance in tumors. TCRdb recomputed calls from the reads with MiXCR, one row per CDR3 protein. The table shows more than 85,000 distinct CDR3 sequences, with 9% to 9.5% occurring only once. This specimen was PBMCs, taken before treatment. The receptor set was obtained from a male donor with prostate cancer. Both conserved end residues are part of each CDR3. D genes are given only for firm matches. The size field is filled for only some rows; it gives once, few, many or a size class.

clone_size j_call v_call d_call cdr3_nt cdr3_aa
many TRBJ1-1 TRBV20-1 NA TGCAGTGCTAGAGATCGAGGTGGGGGACGATCAATCACTGAAGCTTTCTTT CSARDRGGGRSITEAFF
NA TRBJ2-3 TRBV4-3 NA TGCGCCAGCAGCCAAGAGCTCAGGGTTCCCCAAGAAGAAGATACGCAGTATTTT CASSQELRVPQEEDTQYF
few TRBJ1-2 TRBV20-1 NA TGCAGTGCTAGAGATCCTTTTTACAATGGCTACACCTTC CSARDPFYNGYTF
many TRBJ1-6 TRBV7-2 TRBD1 TGTGCCAGCAGCTTAGGACAGGGGAGGTCACCCCTCCACTTT CASSLGQGRSPLHF
many TRBJ1-5 TRBV28 NA TGTGCCAGCAGTTTATTCTCAAGGGCGGTTCAGCCCCAGCATTTT CASSLFSRAVQPQHF
many TRBJ2-1 TRBV28 TRBD2 TGTGCCAGCAGTTTAGGGACTAGCGGGAATTGGAATGAGCAGTTCTTC CASSLGTSGNWNEQFF
NA TRBJ2-2 TRBV10-2 NA NA CASTSGLAGVRGAVFF
few TRBJ2-1 TRBV5-1 TRBD2 TGCGCCAGCAGACAACTAGCGGGAGGGTTCGATGAGCAGTTCTTC CASRQLAGGFDEQFF
many TRBJ2-5 TRBV12-3/TRBV12-4 NA TGTGCCAGCAGTTTGTCGGGCTCCGAGACCCAGTACTTC CASSLSGSETQYF
many TRBJ2-3 TRBV26 NA TGTGCCAGCAGCGGGACCGGGACTAGCGGGAGAGATACGCAGTATTTT CASSGTGTSGRDTQYF
many TRBJ2-7 TRBV7-2 TRBD2 TGTGCCAGCAGCTTAACTCCGGGAGGATCCTACGAGCAGTACTTC CASSLTPGGSYEQYF
many TRBJ2-7 TRBV12-3/TRBV12-4 NA TGTGCCAGCAGTTGGGACCCGACAAGATACGAGCAGTACTTC CASSWDPTRYEQYF
many TRBJ2-2 TRBV7-9 TRBD1 TGTGCCAGCAGCCCCGGGACAGGGTTAACCGGGGAGCTGTTTTTT CASSPGTGLTGELFF
many TRBJ2-1 TRBV12-5 NA TGTGCTAGTGGTTCGGGCCTAGGTTACAATGAGCAGTTCTTC CASGSGLGYNEQFF
many TRBJ1-5 TRBV24-1 NA TGTGCCACCTCCCGGACCGGCAATCAGCCCCAGCATTTT CATSRTGNQPQHF
NA TRBJ1-2 TRBV28 NA TGTGCCAGCACCGGCAACAGGAACTATGGCTACACCTTC CASTGNRNYGYTF
many TRBJ2-7 TRBV7-2 NA TGTGCCAGCAGCTTAATAACGGGCGAGCAGTACTTC CASSLITGEQYF
many TRBJ2-6 TRBV5-4 NA TGTGCCAGCAGTCGCGGAAACTCTGGGGCCAACGTCCTGACTTTC CASSRGNSGANVLTF
few TRBJ2-3 TRBV28 NA TGTGCCAGCAGTCCCGGGGACAAATTCACAGATACGCAGTATTTT CASSPGDKFTDTQYF
many TRBJ2-4 TRBV13 TRBD2 TGTGCCAGCAGCTTCCGGACTAGCGGAAAAAACATTCAGTACTTC CASSFRTSGKNIQYF
many TRBJ2-5 TRBV12-3/TRBV12-4 NA TGTGCCAGCAAGCCCCGGCGAGGCGGGCTCCACGAGACCCAGTACTTC CASKPRRGGLHETQYF
NA TRBJ2-5 TRBV5-1 TRBD1 TGCGCCAGCAGCGCAGACAGGGGTCAGACCCAGTACTTC CASSADRGQTQYF
many TRBJ2-7 TRBV19 NA TGTGCCAGTAGTATCGGAAGCTCCTACGAGCAGTACTTC CASSIGSSYEQYF
NA TRBJ2-7 TRBV14 TRBD1 TGTGCCAGCAGCCAAGATTACAGGGGGCTCTACGAGCAGTACTTC CASSQDYRGLYEQYF
many TRBJ2-1 TRBV29-1 NA TGCAGCGCTAGACCCCTAGCGTACAATGAGCAGTTCTTC CSARPLAYNEQFF
many TRBJ2-3 TRBV20-1 NA TGCAGTGCTAGAGACAAGTATTTT CSARDKYF
many TRBJ2-2 TRBV6-2/TRBV6-3 TRBD2 TGTGCCAGCAGTCGACCTAGCGGGACTATAGCCGGGGAGCTGTTTTTT CASSRPSGTIAGELFF
many TRBJ2-7 TRBV29-1 NA TGCAGCGTTTACAAGTTAAAACGTCAATCTTACGAGCAGTACTTC CSVYKLKRQSYEQYF
many TRBJ2-6 TRBV14 NA TGTGCCAGCAGCCACGGTGGGGCCAACGTCCTGACTTTC CASSHGGANVLTF